Sequencing of this T cell receptor beta chain was carried out in a study of cytomegalovirus exposure and HLA in healthy donors. The germline gives CDR1 LNHDA, CDR2 SQIVND (reference sequence). The CDR3 is made up of 13 amino acids. The V and J ends lost 7 bases and 3 bases respectively, with 10 bases between them. With 60 Vbeta and 13 Jbeta primers, the PCR was carried out. Using immunoSEQ multiplex PCR, the repertoire was profiled, and TCRdb retains in-frame clones only, with some absent. Here the sample spans about 140,000 clones, roughly 80% being singletons. This chain connects TRBV19 to TRBJ1-5; D possibly corresponds to TRBD1 (5 bases). The specimen sequenced was PBMCs. The source of this sequence is a man aged 35 to 55 in good health and CMV-seronegative. CDR3 residues: CASTRANNQPQHF. CDR3 in DNA: TGTGCCAGTACCAGGGCCAACAATCAGCCCCAGCATTTT.